Listed here is a single T cell receptor beta chain. What it binds is unknown. The source of the sample is a study of post-analysis software for immune sequencing data. Study-level information: Several disease courses (relapsing-remitting, secondary progressive and progressive-relapsing) of multiple sclerosis were included.

Overall study results and limits: Five TRBV segments, TRBV5-6, TRBV5-1 and TRBV20-1 among them, were found more frequent in patients than controls. Versus controls, multiple sclerosis patients showed significantly lower diversity (normalized Chao1).

The CDR3 spans 15 residues. V was pared by 3 bases and J by 0 bases, with 14 bases between. From germline, CDR1 is SQVTM and CDR2 ANQGSEA. Sequencing libraries made from TCR beta cDNA carried unique molecular identifiers. TCRdb redid the calling of the PCR reads with MiXCR, one entry per CDR3 protein. The repertoire consists of 650,000 to 850,000 distinct CDR3 sequences, with 35% to 55% occurring once and the leading ten covering approximately 5%. The material sequenced was blood. The rearrangement uses TRBV29-1 and TRBJ1-1; a weak D match, TRBD1 (6 bases). The TCR originated in a girl aged 5 to 17 with multiple sclerosis. This CDR3 is CSVDRRTEMNTEAFF. CDR3 nucleotides: TGCAGCGTTGACCGCCGGACAGAGATGAACACTGAAGCTTTCTTT.